This T cell receptor beta chain was recorded in a study of cytomegalovirus exposure and HLA in healthy donors. This clone has a single count. PCR employed 60 Vbeta and 13 Jbeta primers. Sequenced by immunoSEQ multiplex PCR; TCRdb stores in-frame clones only, minus some. The sample shows 60,000 to 65,000 clones, roughly 77% of them seen only once. Trimming at V came to 5 bases and at J to 1 base, leaving 4 bases not matched to a gene. This CDR3 is 14 amino acids long. Germline assignment: CDR1 ENHRY and CDR2 SYGVKD. The sample comprised PBMCs. The receptor was derived from a middle-aged woman in good health and CMV-seropositive. This chain links TRBV10-3 with TRBJ1-1; 7 bases are shared with TRBD1. CDR3 residues: CAISLRGQNTEAFF. Written as DNA, the CDR3 is TGTGCCATCAGTTTAAGGGGGCAGAACACTGAAGCTTTCTTT.